Sequencing of this T cell receptor beta chain was carried out in a study of T cells in Graves' hyperthyroidism and ophthalmopathy. Amplified TCR beta CDR3 regions derived from RNA transcripts. The study used the HTBI primer set for a first-round RT-PCR of the TCR CDR3. MiXCR, applied by TCRdb to the multiplex PCR reads, yields one record per CDR3 protein. Counted here are around 340,000 distinct CDR3 sequences, about 14% occurring once; the ten biggest clones make up about 22%. Study findings and constraints: Stable hyperthyroidism was separated from ophthalmopathy by a model based on 13 V-J features.

The study defined stable Graves' hyperthyroidism as no ophthalmopathy progression within 18 months. V was pared by 5 bases and J by 0 bases, with 10 bases between. CDR3 length: 14 amino acids. Germline V lookup: CDR1 WSHSY, CDR2 SAAADI. Comments on this clonotype: Its target is not known.

The sequence was obtained from a woman between 25 and 40 years old with Graves' hyperthyroidism. The rearrangement links TRBV10-2 to TRBJ1-1; D gene unclear. The sequencing sample was made of blood. In DNA, the CDR3 is TGCGCCAGCAGTTTCGCAGGTATGAACACTGAAGCTTTCTTT. Translating gives CASSFAGMNTEAFF.